This TCR beta chain was recovered during a study of blood T cell repertoires in COVID-19. Study summary: The United States, Italy and Spain were the sources of the acute and convalescent COVID-19 samples. Sample material is recorded as cDNA or gDNA derived from T cells, B-cell-depleted T cells, or PBMCs.

Original handling: For nucleated cells, counts were estimated from reference gene primer amplification. Produced via immunoSEQ multiplex PCR; TCRdb's table is partial and in-frame only. From that table come the V and J calls and clone size; the DNA was used to work out D and trimming. The repertoire has about 170,000 clones, roughly 90% of them found once; the top ten carry around 1.6%. Germline V gives CDR1 LGHDT, CDR2 YNNKEL (reference sequence). Between the trimmed V and J ends, which lost 4 bases and 5 bases, there was a span of 6 bases. CDR3 size: 11 residues. This receptor was obtained from a woman aged 45-65 years with acute or convalescent COVID-19. V gene TRBV3-1 (or the pseudogene TRBV3-2) combines with J gene TRBJ2-7, with D hard to call. The sample consisted of peripheral blood. This CDR3 is CASSRLDEQYF. The CDR3 DNA follows: TGTGCCAGCAGCCGTCTTGACGAGCAGTACTTC.